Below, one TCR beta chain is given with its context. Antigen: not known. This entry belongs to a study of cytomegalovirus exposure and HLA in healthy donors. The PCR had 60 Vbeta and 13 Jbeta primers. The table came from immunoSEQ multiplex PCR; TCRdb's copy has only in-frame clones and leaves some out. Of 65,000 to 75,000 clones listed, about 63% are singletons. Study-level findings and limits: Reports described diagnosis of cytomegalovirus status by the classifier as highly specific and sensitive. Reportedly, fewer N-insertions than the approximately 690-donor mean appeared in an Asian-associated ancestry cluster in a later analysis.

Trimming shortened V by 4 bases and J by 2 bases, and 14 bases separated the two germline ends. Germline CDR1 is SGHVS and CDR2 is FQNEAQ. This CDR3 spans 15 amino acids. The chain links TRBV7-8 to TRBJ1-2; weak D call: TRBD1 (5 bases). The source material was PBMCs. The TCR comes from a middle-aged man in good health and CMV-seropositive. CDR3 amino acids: CASSSIGVGNYGYTF. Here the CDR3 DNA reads TGTGCCAGCAGCTCAATAGGGGTCGGCAACTATGGCTACACCTTC.